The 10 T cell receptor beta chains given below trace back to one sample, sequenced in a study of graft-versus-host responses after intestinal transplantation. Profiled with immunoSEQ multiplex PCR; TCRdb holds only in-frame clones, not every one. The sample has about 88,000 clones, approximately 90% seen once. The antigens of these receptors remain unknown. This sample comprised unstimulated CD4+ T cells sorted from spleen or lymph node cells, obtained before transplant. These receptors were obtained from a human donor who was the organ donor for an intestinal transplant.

This chain's CDR3 is CASSSPGLAAYNEQFF. CDR3 bases: TGTGCCAGCAGCTCGCCGGGACTAGCGGCATACAATGAGCAGTTCTTC. The chain couples TRBV7-8 to TRBJ2-1; 11 bases fit TRBD2. The CDR3 is made up of 16 amino acids. In germline, CDR1 is SGHVS, CDR2 FQNEAQ. Trimming took 4 bases from V and 4 from J; bases not matched to a gene: 6. Together with reference TRBV7-8 and TRBJ2-1, the CDR3 gives the full variable domain: GAGVSQSPRYKVAKRGQDVALRCDPISGHVSLFWYQQALGQGPEFLTYFQNEAQLDKSGLPSDRFFAERPEGSVSTLKIQRTQQEDSAVYLCASSSPGLAAYNEQFFGPGTRLTVL.

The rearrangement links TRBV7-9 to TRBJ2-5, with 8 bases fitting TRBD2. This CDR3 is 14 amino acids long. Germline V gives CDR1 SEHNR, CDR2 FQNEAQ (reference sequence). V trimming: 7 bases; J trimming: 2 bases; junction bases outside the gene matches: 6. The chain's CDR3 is CASKERGRQETQYF. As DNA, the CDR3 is TGTGCCAGCAAAGAGCGGGGGAGACAAGAGACCCAGTACTTC. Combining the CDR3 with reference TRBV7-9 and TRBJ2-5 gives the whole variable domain DTGVSQNPRHKITKRGQNVTFRCDPISEHNRLYWYRQTLGQGPEFLTYFQNEAQLEKSRLLSDRFSAERPKGSFSTLEIQRTEQGDSAMYLCASKERGRQETQYFGPGTRLLVL.

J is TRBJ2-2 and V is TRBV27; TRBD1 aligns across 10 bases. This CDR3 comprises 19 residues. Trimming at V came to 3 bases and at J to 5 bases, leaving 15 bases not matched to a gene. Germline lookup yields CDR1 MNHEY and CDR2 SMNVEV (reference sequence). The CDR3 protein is CASSFYVIDRGQWTGELFF. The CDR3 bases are TGTGCCAGCAGTTTCTATGTCATAGACAGGGGGCAGTGGACCGGGGAGCTGTTTTTT.

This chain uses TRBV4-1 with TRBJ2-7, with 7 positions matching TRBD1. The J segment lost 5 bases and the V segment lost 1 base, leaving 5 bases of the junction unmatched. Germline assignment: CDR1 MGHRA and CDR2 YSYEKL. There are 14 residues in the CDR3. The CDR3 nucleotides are TGCGCCAGCAGCCAAGGGACAGGTAGAAACGAGCAGTACTTC. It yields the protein CASSQGTGRNEQYF.

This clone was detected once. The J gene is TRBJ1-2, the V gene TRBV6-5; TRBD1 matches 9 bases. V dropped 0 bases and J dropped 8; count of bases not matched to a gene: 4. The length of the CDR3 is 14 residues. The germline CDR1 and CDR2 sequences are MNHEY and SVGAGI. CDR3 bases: TGTGCCAGCAGTTACTCAACAGGGGGCCTAGGCTACACCTTC. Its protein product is CASSYSTGGLGYTF.

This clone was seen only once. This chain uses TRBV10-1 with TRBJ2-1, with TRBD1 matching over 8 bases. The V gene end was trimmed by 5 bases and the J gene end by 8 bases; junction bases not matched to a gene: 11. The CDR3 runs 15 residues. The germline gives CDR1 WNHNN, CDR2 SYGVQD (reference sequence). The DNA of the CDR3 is TGCGCCAGCAGTCGGCTTCGGACAGGGCCCCATGAGCAGTTCTTC. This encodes CASSRLRTGPHEQFF.

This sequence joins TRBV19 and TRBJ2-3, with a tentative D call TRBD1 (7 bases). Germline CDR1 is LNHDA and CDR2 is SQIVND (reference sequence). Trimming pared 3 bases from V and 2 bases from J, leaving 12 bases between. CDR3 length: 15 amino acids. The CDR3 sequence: CASSIGGQSTDTQYF. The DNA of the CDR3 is TGTGCCAGTAGTATCGGGGGACAGTCCACAGATACGCAGTATTTT. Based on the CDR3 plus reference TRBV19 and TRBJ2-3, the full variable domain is DGGITQSPKYLFRKEGQNVTLSCEQNLNHDAMYWYRQDPGQGLRLIYYSQIVNDFQKGDIAEGYSVSREKKESFPLTVTSAQKNPTAFYLCASSIGGQSTDTQYFGPGTRLTVL.

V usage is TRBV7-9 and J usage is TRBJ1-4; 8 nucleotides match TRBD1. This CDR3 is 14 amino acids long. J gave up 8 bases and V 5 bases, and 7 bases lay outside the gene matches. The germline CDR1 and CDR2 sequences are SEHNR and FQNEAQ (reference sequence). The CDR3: CASSDRGFAEKLFF. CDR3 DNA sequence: TGTGCCAGCAGCGACAGGGGATTTGCGGAAAAACTGTTTTTT.

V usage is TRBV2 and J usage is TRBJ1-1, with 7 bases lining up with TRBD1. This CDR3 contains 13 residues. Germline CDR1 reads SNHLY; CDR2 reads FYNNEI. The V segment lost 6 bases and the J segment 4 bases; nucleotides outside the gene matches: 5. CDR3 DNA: TGTGCCAGCAGCCCGACAGGGTTCACTGAAGCTTTCTTT. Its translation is CASSPTGFTEAFF.

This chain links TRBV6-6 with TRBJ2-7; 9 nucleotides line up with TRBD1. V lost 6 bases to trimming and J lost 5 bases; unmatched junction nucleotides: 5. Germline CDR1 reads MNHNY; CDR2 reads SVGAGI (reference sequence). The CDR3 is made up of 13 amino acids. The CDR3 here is CASRPGQGNEQYF. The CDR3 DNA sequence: TGTGCCAGCAGGCCGGGACAGGGAAACGAGCAGTACTTC.